The present T cell receptor beta chain was sequenced within a study of blood T cell repertoires in COVID-19. In germline, CDR1 is MNHEY, CDR2 SVGAGI. V lost 6 bases and J lost 5; bases outside the gene matches: 9. This CDR3 is 15 amino acids long. This clone was counted only a few times. Sequencing used immunoSEQ multiplex PCR; TCRdb keeps in-frame clones, though not all of them. Of 110,000 or so clones listed, 70% to 80% are singletons. Material for sequencing was peripheral blood. This sequence was found in a man between 45 and 60 years old with acute or convalescent COVID-19. The chain recombines TRBV6-5 with TRBJ1-5, with 8 bases that match TRBD1. CDR3 DNA: TGTGCCAGCAGCCACCAAGGACAGGGTTATCAGCCCCAGCATTTT. It is translated as CASSHQGQGYQPQHF.